Here is one TCR beta chain with its context. Generated by immunoSEQ multiplex PCR, the TCRdb table keeps only in-frame clones and is missing some. The profile shows about 110,000 clones, approximately 86% of them singletons. This sample stems from a study of cytomegalovirus exposure and HLA in healthy donors. The sample consisted of PBMCs. The sequence came from a woman aged 18 to 35 in good health and CMV-seronegative.

CDR3 nucleotide sequence: TGTGCCAGCAGTTTATATGACAGGGGGGATAACACTGAAGCTTTCTTT. Translating gives CASSLYDRGDNTEAFF. V usage is TRBV27 and J usage is TRBJ1-1; 9 nucleotides agree with TRBD1. The CDR3 extends over 16 amino acids. V lost 1 base, J lost 2 bases, and 5 bases stayed unmatched. Germline values: CDR1 MNHEY, CDR2 SMNVEV (reference sequence).